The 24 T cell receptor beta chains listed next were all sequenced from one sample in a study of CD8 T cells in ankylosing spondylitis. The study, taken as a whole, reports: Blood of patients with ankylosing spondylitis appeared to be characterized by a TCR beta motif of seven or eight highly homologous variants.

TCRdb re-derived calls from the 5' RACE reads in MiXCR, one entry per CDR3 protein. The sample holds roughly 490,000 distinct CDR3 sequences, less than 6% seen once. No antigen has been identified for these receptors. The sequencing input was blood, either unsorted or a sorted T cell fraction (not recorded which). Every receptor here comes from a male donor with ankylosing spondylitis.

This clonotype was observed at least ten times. Here the CDR3 DNA reads TGTGCCAGCAGGGGAGGGAGGGAAGCTTTCTTT. Translated: CASRGGREAFF. The gene calls are TRBV3-1 and TRBJ1-1; D not resolved. The CDR3 runs 11 residues. V lost 6 bases and J lost 8, with 10 bases in between. Germline V gives CDR1 LGHDT, CDR2 YNNKEL (reference sequence).

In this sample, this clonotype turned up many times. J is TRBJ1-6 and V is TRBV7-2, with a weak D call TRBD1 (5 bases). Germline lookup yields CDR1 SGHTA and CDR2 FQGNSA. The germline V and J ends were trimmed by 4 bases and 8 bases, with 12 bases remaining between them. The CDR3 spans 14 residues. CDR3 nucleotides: TGTGCCAGCAGCTCCAGGGCAGGTGATTCACCCCTCCACTTT. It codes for CASSSRAGDSPLHF.

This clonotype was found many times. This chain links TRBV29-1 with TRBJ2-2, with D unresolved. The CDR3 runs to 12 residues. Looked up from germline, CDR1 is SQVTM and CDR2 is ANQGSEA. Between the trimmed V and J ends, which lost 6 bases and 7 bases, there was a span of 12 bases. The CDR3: CSVQPPFGELFF. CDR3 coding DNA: TGCAGCGTCCAACCCCCGTTCGGGGAGCTGTTTTTT.

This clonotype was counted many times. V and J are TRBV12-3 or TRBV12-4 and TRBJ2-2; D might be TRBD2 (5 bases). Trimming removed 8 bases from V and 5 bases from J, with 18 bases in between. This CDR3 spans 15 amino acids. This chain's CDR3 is CASGPPGGGTGELFF. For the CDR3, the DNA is TGTGCCAGCGGCCCCCCAGGAGGTGGGACCGGGGAGCTGTTTTTT.

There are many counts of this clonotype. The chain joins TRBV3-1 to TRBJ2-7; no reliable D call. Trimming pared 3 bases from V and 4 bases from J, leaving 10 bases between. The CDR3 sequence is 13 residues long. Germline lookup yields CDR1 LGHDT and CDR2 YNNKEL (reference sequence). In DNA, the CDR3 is TGTGCCAGCAGCCAGGCCGCAGCATACGAGCAGTACTTC. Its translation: CASSQAAAYEQYF.

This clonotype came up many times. CDR3: CASSQDHGPLNSPLHF. CDR3 DNA: TGCGCCAGCAGCCAAGATCATGGCCCTCTGAATTCACCCCTCCACTTT. The chain carries TRBV4-3 and TRBJ1-6; D remains ambiguous. The CDR3 is 16 residues long. CDR1 is LGHNA, CDR2 YSLEER, per germline. Trimming stripped 0 bases from V and 7 bases from J, with 13 bases between.

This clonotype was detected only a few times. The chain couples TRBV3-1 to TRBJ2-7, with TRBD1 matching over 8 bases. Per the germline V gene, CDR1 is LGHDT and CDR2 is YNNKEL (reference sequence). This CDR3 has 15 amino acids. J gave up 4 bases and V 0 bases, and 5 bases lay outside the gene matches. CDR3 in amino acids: CASSQDWTGMYEQYF. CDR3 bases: TGTGCCAGCAGCCAAGATTGGACAGGGATGTACGAGCAGTACTTC.

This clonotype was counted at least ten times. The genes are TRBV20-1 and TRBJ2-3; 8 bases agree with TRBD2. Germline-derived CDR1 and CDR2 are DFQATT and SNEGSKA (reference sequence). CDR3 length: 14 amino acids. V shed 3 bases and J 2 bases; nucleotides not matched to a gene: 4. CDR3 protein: CSASGGRPTDTQYF. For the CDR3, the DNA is TGCAGTGCTAGTGGCGGGAGGCCCACAGATACGCAGTATTTT.

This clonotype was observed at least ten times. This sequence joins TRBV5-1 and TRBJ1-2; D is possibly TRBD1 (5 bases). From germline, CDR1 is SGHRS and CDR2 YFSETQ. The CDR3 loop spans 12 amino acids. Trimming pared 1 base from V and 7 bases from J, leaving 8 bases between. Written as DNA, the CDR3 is TGCGCCAGCAGCTTGTCAAGGGGTGGCTACACCTTC. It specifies CASSLSRGGYTF. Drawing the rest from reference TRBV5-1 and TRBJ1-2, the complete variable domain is KAGVTQTPRYLIKTRGQQVTLSCSPISGHRSVSWYQQTPGQGLQFLFEYFSETQRNKGNFPGRFSGRQFSNSRSEMNVSTLELGDSALYLCASSLSRGGYTFGSGTRLTVV.

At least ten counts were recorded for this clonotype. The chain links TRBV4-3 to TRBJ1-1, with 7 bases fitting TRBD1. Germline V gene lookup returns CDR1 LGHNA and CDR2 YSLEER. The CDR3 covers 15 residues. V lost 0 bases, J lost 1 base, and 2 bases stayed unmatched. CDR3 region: CASSQEEGANTEAFF. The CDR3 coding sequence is TGCGCCAGCAGCCAAGAAGAGGGGGCGAACACTGAAGCTTTCTTT.

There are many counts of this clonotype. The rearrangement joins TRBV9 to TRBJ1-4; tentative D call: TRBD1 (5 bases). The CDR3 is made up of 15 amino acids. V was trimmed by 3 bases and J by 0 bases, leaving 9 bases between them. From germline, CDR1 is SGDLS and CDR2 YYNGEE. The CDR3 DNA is TGTGCCAGCAGCGCCGGAGGGGCAACTAATGAAAAACTGTTTTTT. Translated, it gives CASSAGGATNEKLFF.

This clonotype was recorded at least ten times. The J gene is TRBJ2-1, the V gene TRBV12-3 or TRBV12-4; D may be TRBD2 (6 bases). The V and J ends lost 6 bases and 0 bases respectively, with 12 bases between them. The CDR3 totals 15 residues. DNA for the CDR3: TGTGCCAGCAGAAAATCCGGGAGCTCCTACAATGAGCAGTTCTTC. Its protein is CASRKSGSSYNEQFF.

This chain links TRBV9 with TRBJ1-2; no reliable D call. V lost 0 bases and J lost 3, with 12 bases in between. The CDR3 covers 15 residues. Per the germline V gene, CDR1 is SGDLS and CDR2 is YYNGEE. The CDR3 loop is CASSVVSALDYGYTF. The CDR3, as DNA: TGTGCCAGCAGCGTAGTTTCGGCACTCGACTATGGCTACACCTTC.

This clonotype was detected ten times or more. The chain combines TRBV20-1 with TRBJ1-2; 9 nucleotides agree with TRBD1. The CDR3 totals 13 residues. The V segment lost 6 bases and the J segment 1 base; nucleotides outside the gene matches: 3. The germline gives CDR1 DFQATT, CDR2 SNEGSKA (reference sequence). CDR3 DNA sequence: TGCAGTGCGGGGACAGGGCTTAACTATGGCTACACCTTC. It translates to CSAGTGLNYGYTF.

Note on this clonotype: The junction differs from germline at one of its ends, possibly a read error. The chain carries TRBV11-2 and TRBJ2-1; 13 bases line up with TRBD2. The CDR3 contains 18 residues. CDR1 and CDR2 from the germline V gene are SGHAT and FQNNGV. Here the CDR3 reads CARSLRGTSGAWVSEQFF. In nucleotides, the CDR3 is TGTGCCAGGAGCTTAAGGGGGACTAGCGGGGCTTGGGTGAGTGAGCAGTTCTTC.

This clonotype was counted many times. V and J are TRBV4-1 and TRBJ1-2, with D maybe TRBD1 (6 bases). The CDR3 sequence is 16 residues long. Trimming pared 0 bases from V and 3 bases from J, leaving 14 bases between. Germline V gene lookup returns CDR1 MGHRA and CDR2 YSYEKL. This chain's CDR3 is CASSQEWGAGDYGYTF. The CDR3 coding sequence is TGCGCCAGCAGCCAAGAATGGGGGGCCGGGGACTATGGCTACACCTTC.

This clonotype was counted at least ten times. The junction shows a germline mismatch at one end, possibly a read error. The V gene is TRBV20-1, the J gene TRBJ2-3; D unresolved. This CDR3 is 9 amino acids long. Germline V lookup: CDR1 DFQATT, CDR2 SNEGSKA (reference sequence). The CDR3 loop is CSVRDGKYF. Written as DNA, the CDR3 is TGCAGTGTTAGAGATGGAAAGTATTTT.

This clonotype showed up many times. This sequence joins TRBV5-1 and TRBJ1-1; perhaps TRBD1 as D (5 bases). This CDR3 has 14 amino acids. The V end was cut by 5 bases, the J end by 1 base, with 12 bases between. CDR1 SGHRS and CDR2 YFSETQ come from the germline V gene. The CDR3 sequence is CASRLGTGNTEAFF. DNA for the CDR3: TGCGCCAGCAGGCTCGGGACGGGGAACACTGAAGCTTTCTTT.

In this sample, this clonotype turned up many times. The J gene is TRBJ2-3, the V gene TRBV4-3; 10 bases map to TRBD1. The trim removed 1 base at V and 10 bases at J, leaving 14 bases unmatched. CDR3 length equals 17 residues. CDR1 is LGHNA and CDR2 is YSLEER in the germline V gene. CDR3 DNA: TGCGCCAGCAGCCAAGGGACCGGGACAGGGGCACCCTATTCGCAGTATTTT. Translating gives CASSQGTGTGAPYSQYF.

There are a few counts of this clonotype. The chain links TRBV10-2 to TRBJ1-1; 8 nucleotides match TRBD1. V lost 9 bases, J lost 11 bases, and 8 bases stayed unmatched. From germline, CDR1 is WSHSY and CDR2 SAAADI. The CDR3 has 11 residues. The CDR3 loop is CASTDRGRAFF. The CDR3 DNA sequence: TGCGCCAGTACCGACAGGGGAAGGGCTTTCTTT.

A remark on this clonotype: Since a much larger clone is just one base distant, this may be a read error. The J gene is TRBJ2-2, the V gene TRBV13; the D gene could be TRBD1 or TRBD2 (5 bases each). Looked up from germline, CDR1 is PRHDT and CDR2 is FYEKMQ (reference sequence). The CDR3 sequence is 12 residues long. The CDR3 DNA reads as TGTGCCAGCAGCGGAGACACCGGGGACCTGTTTTTT. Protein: CASSGDTGDLFF.

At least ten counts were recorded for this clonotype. The CDR3 DNA follows: TGTGCCAGCAGCTTAGTTGGACAGACCGGGGCCAACGTCCTGACTTTC. Translated, it gives CASSLVGQTGANVLTF. The chain carries TRBV7-8 and TRBJ2-6, with a tentative D call TRBD1 (6 bases). The V end was cut by 1 base, the J end by 4 bases, with 11 bases between. The CDR3 runs to 16 residues. The germline V gene has CDR1 SGHVS and CDR2 FQNEAQ.

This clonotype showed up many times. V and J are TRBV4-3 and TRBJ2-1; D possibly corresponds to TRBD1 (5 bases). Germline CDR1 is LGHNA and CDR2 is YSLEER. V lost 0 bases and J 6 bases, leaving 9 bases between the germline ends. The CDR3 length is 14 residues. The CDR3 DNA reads TGCGCCAGCAGCCAAGATTGGCAGGGCAATGAGCAGTTCTTC. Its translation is CASSQDWQGNEQFF.

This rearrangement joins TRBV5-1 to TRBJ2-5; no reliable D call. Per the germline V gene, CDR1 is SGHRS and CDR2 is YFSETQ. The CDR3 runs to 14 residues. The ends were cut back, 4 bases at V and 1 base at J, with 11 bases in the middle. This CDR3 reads CASSNRDAQETQYF. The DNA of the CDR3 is TGCGCCAGCAGCAACAGAGACGCCCAAGAGACCCAGTACTTC. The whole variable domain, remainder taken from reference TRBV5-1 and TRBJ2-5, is KAGVTQTPRYLIKTRGQQVTLSCSPISGHRSVSWYQQTPGQGLQFLFEYFSETQRNKGNFPGRFSGRQFSNSRSEMNVSTLELGDSALYLCASSNRDAQETQYFGPGTRLLVL.